This TCR beta chain came from a study of OX40 agonist ivuxolimab in advanced cancers. Describing the broader study: The costimulatory receptor OX40 (CD134) was targeted by ivuxolimab, a fully human IgG2 agonistic monoclonal antibody. Partial responses were achieved by three dose-escalation patients, of whom one had hepatocellular carcinoma and two had cutaneous melanoma. In the dose-escalation cohort, 65% to 90% of patients were male, and the mean age was approximately 60 years, with a range of about 23 to 85. Intravenous ivuxolimab was administered to patients every 2 weeks at six dose levels: 0.01, 0.1, 0.3, 1.5, 3 and 10 mg/kg. The paper covers the monotherapy dose-escalation part of the phase I ivuxolimab trial, which included N = 52 patients. Of the roughly 52 dose-escalation patients, hepatocellular carcinoma was present in around 20, melanoma in around 15, renal cell carcinoma in 9 and head and neck cancer in 9. Prior anti-PD-1, anti-PD-L1 or anti-CTLA-4 therapy was permitted, and checkpoint inhibitors had been received by about 44% of dose-escalation patients. The point of sequencing TCRbeta in the periphery was to test whether ivuxolimab changed TCR sequence diversity and drove clonal T-cell expansion.

Genomic DNA was extracted from sorted cells for sequencing of the TCRbeta CDR3 region. The immunoSEQ Assay was used to sequence the TCRbeta CDR3 regions. What TCRdb holds here is the immuneACCESS table cut down to in-frame rearrangements. Part of the clones is not present; checked against another copy, under half of the missing clones reflect an unresolved V gene, and the others are unexplained. The sample data list tens of thousands of clones, and 75% to 85% of these were observed just once. The top ten hold about a tenth of the sample. Reading the germline V gene gives CDR1 SGHTA and CDR2 FQGNSA. The junction shows trimming of 5 bases on V and 5 bases on J, and the gene matches do not reach 11 bases of it. The CDR3 numbers 16 residues from cysteine through phenylalanine. The kept DNA is CDR3 alone, 48 bases in frame from the first base. Study-wide findings and limitations: At doses from 0.1 to 3.0 mg/kg, clonal expansion was seen in both CD4+ and CD8+ blood T cells between baseline and week 6. Antigen specificity was not determined for the clonally expanded peripheral T cells. Partial responders in the 0.1-3.0 mg/kg groups had among the lowest normalized peripheral clonal expansion, especially among CD8+ T cells. After ivuxolimab, more expanded clones were found on average in CD8+ T cells than in CD4+ T cells. Low levels of normalized T-cell clonal expansion were also shown by some nonresponding patients.

Patients with a history of autoimmune disease or receiving systemic immunosuppression were excluded from the trial. In every dose cohort, peripheral blood was drawn for TCR sequencing at baseline, cycle 4 day 1, and cycle 7 day 1. The samples were drawn from a first-in-human, open-label, multicenter phase I dose-escalation trial of ivuxolimab. Adults with locally advanced or metastatic head and neck squamous cell, hepatocellular, melanoma or renal cell carcinoma were enrolled in the trial. Before TCR sequencing, CD4+ T cells and CD8+ T cells from peripheral blood were sorted into separate populations. To note about this clone: The antigen it binds to is not known. The sample holds no much larger clone one base away, and base qualities are not on file.

The chain is assembled from TRBV7-2 and TRBJ2-7; 11 central bases correspond to TRBD2. The clonotype originates from an adult with an advanced solid tumor such as melanoma, head and neck, liver or kidney cancer. Material: CD4+ or CD8+ T cells sorted from blood, obtained in a trial of the OX40 agonist ivuxolimab. The DNA reads as follows: TGTGCCAGCAGCCGTAGCGGGGGGGCCCTAAGCCACGAGCAGTACTTC. Translated, it reads CASSRSGGALSHEQYF.